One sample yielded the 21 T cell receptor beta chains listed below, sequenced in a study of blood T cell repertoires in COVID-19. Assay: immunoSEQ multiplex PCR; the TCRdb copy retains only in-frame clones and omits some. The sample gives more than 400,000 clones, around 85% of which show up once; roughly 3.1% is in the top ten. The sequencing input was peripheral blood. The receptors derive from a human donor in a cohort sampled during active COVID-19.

The CDR3 region has the DNA TGTGCCAGCTCACCATCGCAGGGAAACTATGGCTACACCTTC. Amino acids: CASSPSQGNYGYTF. This chain uses TRBV18 with TRBJ1-2; possibly TRBD1 for D (5 bases). CDR1 and CDR2 from the germline V gene are KGHSH and LQKENI. The V end was cut by 2 bases, the J end by 2 bases, with 9 bases between. This CDR3 has 14 residues.

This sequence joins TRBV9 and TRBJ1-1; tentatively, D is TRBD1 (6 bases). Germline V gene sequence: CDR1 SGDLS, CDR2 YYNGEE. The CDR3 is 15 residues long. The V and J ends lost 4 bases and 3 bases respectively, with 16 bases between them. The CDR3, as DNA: TGTGCCAGCAGCCCACGGGGGGCGGAGGACACTGAAGCTTTCTTT. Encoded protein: CASSPRGAEDTEAFF.

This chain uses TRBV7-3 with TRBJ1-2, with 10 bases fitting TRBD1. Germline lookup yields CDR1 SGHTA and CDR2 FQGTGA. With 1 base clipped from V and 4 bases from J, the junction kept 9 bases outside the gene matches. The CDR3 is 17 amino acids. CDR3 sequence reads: CASSLNVGTGVAYGYTF. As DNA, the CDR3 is TGTGCCAGCAGCTTAAACGTAGGGACAGGGGTGGCCTATGGCTACACCTTC.

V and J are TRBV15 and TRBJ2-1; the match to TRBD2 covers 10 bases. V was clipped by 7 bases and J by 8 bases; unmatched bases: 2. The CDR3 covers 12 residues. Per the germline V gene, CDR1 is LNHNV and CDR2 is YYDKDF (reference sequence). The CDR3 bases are TGTGCCACCACTAGCGGGAGCGATGAGCAGTTCTTC. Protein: CATTSGSDEQFF.

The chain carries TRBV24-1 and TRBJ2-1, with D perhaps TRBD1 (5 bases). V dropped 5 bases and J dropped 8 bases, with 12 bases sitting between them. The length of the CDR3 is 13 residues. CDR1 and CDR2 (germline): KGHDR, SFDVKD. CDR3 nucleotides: TGTGCCACCAGTGTTTCTGCCAGGGATGAGCAGTTCTTC. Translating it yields CATSVSARDEQFF.

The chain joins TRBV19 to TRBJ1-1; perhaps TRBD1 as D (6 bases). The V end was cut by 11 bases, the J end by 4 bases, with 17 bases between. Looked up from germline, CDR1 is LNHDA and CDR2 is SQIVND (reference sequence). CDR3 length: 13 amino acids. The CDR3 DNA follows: TGTGCCTCACGAGGGGGAAGAGGCACTGAAGCTTTCTTT. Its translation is CASRGGRGTEAFF.

CDR3 sequence reads: CASSLNTGYSTEAFF. The CDR3 coding sequence is TGTGCCAGCAGCTTGAACACAGGTTATAGCACTGAAGCTTTCTTT. The rearrangement uses TRBV7-9 and TRBJ1-1, with D perhaps matching TRBD1 (5 bases). Germline V gives CDR1 SEHNR, CDR2 FQNEAQ (reference sequence). The V end lost 3 bases, the J end lost 4 bases, and 15 bases lay between the germline ends. There are 15 residues in the CDR3. The whole variable domain, filled in from reference TRBV7-9 and TRBJ1-1, reads DTGVSQNPRHKITKRGQNVTFRCDPISEHNRLYWYRQTLGQGPEFLTYFQNEAQLEKSRLLSDRFSAERPKGSFSTLEIQRTEQGDSAMYLCASSLNTGYSTEAFFGQGTRLTVV.

The DNA of the CDR3 is TGCAGCGTCACGGCCTTTACAGGGGATGTCGAGACCCAGTACTTC. Encoded protein: CSVTAFTGDVETQYF. The chain is built from TRBV29-1 and TRBJ2-5; 7 nucleotides agree with TRBD1. Germline V lookup: CDR1 SQVTM, CDR2 ANQGSEA. V was clipped by 6 bases and J by 5 bases; unmatched bases: 15. The CDR3 spans 15 residues.

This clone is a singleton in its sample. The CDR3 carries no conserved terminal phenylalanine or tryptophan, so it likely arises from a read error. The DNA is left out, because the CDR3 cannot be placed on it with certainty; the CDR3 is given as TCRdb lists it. This chain's CDR3 is CASGLERGGNTI. The chain carries TRBV12-5 and TRBJ1-2. The CDR3 is 12 residues long, ends included. Per germline, CDR1 LGHNT and CDR2 FRNRAP.

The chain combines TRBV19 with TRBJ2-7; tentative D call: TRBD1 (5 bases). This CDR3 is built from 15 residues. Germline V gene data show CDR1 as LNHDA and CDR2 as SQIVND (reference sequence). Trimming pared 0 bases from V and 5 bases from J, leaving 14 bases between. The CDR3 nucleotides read TGTGCCAGTAGTATAGATCAGGGTCCTCCCGACGAGCAGTACTTC. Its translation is CASSIDQGPPDEQYF.

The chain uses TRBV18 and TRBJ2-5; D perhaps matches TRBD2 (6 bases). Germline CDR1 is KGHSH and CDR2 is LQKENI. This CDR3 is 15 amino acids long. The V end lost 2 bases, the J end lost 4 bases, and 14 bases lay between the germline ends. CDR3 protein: CASSPTGSNGETQYF. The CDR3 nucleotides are TGTGCCAGCTCACCAACCGGGAGTAATGGAGAGACCCAGTACTTC.

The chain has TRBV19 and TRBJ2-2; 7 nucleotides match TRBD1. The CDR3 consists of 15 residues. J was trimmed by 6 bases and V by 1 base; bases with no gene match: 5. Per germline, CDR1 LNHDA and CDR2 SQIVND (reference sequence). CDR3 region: CASSIARGLAGELFF. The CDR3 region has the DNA TGTGCCAGTAGTATAGCAAGGGGGCTGGCCGGGGAGCTGTTTTTT.

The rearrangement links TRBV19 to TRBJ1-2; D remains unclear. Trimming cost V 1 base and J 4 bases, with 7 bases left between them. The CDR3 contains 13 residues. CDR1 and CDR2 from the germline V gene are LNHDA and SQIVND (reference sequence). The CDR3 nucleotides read TGTGCCAGTAGTATAGGGGAGAGCTATGGCTACACCTTC. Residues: CASSIGESYGYTF.

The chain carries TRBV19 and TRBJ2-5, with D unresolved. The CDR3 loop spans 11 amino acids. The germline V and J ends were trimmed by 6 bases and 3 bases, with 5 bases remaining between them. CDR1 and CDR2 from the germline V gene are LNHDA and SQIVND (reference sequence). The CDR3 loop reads CASSLEETQYF. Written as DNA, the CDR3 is TGTGCCAGTAGCCTCGAAGAGACCCAGTACTTC.

The CDR3 protein is CASSDGVSGYTDTQYF. The CDR3 bases are TGTGCCAGCAGTGATGGGGTTAGCGGTTACACAGATACGCAGTATTTT. The chain is built from TRBV2 and TRBJ2-3; weak D call: TRBD2 (6 bases). Germline V CDR1 and CDR2: SNHLY, FYNNEI. Trimming shortened V by 3 bases and J by 2 bases, and 15 bases separated the two germline ends. The CDR3 length is 16 residues.

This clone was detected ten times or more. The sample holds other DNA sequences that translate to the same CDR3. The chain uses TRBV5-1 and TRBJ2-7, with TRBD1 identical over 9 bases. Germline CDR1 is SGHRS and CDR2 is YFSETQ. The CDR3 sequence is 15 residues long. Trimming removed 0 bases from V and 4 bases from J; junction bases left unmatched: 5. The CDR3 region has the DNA TGCGCCAGCAGCTTGGATGGGACAGGGAAGTACGAGCAGTACTTC. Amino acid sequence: CASSLDGTGKYEQYF.

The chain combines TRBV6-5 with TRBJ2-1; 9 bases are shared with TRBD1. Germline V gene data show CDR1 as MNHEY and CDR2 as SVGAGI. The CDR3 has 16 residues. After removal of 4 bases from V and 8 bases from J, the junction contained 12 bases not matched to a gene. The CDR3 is CASSSRLDRGGDEQFF. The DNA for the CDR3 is TGTGCCAGCAGTTCCCGACTGGACAGGGGAGGCGATGAGCAGTTCTTC.

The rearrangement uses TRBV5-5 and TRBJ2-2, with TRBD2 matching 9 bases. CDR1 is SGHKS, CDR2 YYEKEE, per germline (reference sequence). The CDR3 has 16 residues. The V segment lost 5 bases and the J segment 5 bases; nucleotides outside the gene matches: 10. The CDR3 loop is CASSLLPTSGTGELFF. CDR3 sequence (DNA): TGTGCCAGCAGTCTCCTCCCGACTAGCGGTACCGGGGAGCTGTTTTTT.

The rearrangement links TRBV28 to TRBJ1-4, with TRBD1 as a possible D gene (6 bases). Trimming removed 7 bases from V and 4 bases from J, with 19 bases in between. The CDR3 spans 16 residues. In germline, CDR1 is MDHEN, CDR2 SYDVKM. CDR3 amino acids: CASNNFRGRGNEKLFF. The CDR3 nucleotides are TGTGCCAGCAACAATTTCAGGGGACGGGGTAATGAAAAACTGTTTTTT.

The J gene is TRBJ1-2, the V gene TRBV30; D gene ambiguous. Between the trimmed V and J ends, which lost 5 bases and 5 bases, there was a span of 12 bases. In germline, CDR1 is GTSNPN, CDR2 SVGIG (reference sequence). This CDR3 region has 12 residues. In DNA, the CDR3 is TGTGCCTGGGTTGAGGGTACATATGGCTACACCTTC. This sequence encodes CAWVEGTYGYTF.

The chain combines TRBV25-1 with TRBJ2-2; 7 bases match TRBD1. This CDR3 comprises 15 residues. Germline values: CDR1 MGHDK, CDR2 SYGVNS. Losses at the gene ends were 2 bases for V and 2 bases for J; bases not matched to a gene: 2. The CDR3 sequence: CASSERGRNTGELFF. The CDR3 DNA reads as TGTGCCAGCAGTGAAAGGGGGCGAAACACCGGGGAGCTGTTTTTT.